The 16 T cell receptor beta chains below come from one sample, sequenced in a study of blood T cell repertoires in COVID-19. Assay: immunoSEQ multiplex PCR; the TCRdb copy retains only in-frame clones and omits some. The table records approximately 200,000 clones, 80% to 85% of them present only once. The sample was peripheral blood. Receptors originate from a woman in her thirties with acute or convalescent COVID-19.

The rearrangement joins TRBV29-1 to TRBJ2-5; a weak D match, TRBD2 (5 bases). CDR3 length: 14 residues. Germline CDR1 reads SQVTM; CDR2 reads ANQGSEA. V lost 3 bases and J 1 base, leaving 12 bases between the germline ends. CDR3 in DNA: TGCAGCGTTGAGCTCAGGAGGACCCAAGAGACCCAGTACTTC. This sequence encodes CSVELRRTQETQYF.

The chain recombines TRBV13 with TRBJ2-1; tentative D call: TRBD1 (5 bases). The germline gives CDR1 PRHDT, CDR2 FYEKMQ (reference sequence). CDR3 length: 15 residues. V lost 5 bases and J 2 bases, leaving 13 bases between the germline ends. CDR3 sequence (DNA): TGTGCCAGCAGCACCCAAGGGGCCCCCTACAATGAGCAGTTCTTC. As protein: CASSTQGAPYNEQFF.

This rearrangement joins TRBV2 to TRBJ2-7; 7 bases line up with TRBD1. The germline V gene encodes CDR1 SNHLY and CDR2 FYNNEI. CDR3 length: 14 amino acids. With V trimmed by 6 bases and J by 0 bases, 5 bases remained unmatched. CDR3 bases: TGTGCCAGCAGGATATACAGGGGCTCCTACGAGCAGTACTTC. It is translated as CASRIYRGSYEQYF.

The V call is TRBV21-1, the J call TRBJ2-3; the table's D call, TRBD2, was not checked against the DNA. TRBV21-1 is annotated as a pseudogene. The CDR3 spans 19 residues. The CDR3 DNA sequence: TGTGCCAGCAGCATCAAGGGGGGTCAAAGCGGGAGGGCCCCAGATACGCAGTATTTT. This gives the protein CASSIKGGQSGRAPDTQYF.

This chain joins TRBV5-4 and TRBJ1-6; weak D call: TRBD1 (6 bases). The length of the CDR3 is 16 residues. From germline, CDR1 is SGHNT and CDR2 YYREEE (reference sequence). V lost 1 base to trimming and J lost 10 bases, with 18 bases between them. The CDR3 is CASSLQGMGDGSPLHF. CDR3 in DNA: TGTGCCAGCAGCTTGCAGGGGATGGGGGATGGGTCACCCCTCCACTTT.

Concerning this clone itself: At one of its ends the junction is not consistent with the germline gene, which may arise from a read error. The rearrangement links TRBV2 to TRBJ1-5; D is unclear. Germline V lookup: CDR1 SNHLY, CDR2 FYNNEI. The CDR3 is 13 residues long. The CDR3, as DNA: TGTGCCAGCAGTGATATGAGTTTACAGCCACAGCATTTT. It is translated as CASSDMSLQPQHF.

The chain is built from TRBV19 and TRBJ1-2, with D tentatively TRBD1 (6 bases). The CDR3 length is 14 residues. Germline V gene sequence: CDR1 LNHDA, CDR2 SQIVND (reference sequence). Trimming cost V 7 bases and J 5 bases, with 17 bases left between them. The CDR3 is CASNPIGTPYGYTF. The CDR3 coding sequence is TGTGCCAGTAATCCCATCGGGACACCGTATGGCTACACCTTC.

The rearrangement joins TRBV5-1 to TRBJ2-1; D possibly corresponds to TRBD1 (5 bases). CDR1 is SGHRS, CDR2 YFSETQ, per germline. V lost 4 bases and J 5 bases, leaving 19 bases between the germline ends. The CDR3 contains 16 residues. The CDR3 bases are TGCGCCAGCAGCCAGAGTTTATTGGGGCCTGACAATGAGCAGTTCTTC. Translated: CASSQSLLGPDNEQFF.

The chain joins TRBV6-2 or TRBV6-3 to TRBJ2-7, with 7 bases aligning to TRBD1. CDR3 length: 14 amino acids. Unmatched junction bases numbered 8, after V lost 4 bases and J lost 5 bases. Germline values: CDR1 MNHEY, CDR2 SVGEGT. CDR3 loop: CASSSYDRVNEQYF. DNA of the CDR3: TGTGCCAGCAGTTCCTATGACAGGGTCAACGAGCAGTACTTC.

The gene calls are TRBV7-9 and TRBJ1-2; no clear D gene. CDR3 length: 16 amino acids. Trimming took 1 base from V and 5 from J, leaving 17 bases between them. Germline V gene lookup returns CDR1 SEHNR and CDR2 FQNEAQ (reference sequence). CDR3 coding DNA: TGTGCCAGCAGCTTAGATGCGAGGGAGAAACTATATGGCTACACCTTC. It yields the protein CASSLDAREKLYGYTF.

The rearrangement uses TRBV7-2 and TRBJ2-3; 11 bases are shared with TRBD2. CDR3 length: 18 amino acids. After removal of 5 bases from V and 8 bases from J, the junction contained 18 bases not matched to a gene. Per germline, CDR1 SGHTA and CDR2 FQGNSA. CDR3 loop: CASSGIPSGRIKSGTQYF. CDR3 nucleotides: TGTGCCAGCAGCGGAATCCCTAGCGGGAGGATTAAGTCCGGTACGCAGTATTTT.

The chain joins TRBV6-5 to TRBJ1-1; D ambiguous. CDR1 is MNHEY and CDR2 is SVGAGI in the germline V gene. The CDR3 contains 15 residues. With 6 bases removed from V and 1 base from J, the gap between germline ends came to 15 bases. The CDR3 coding sequence is TGTGCCAGCAGCCCGCCGGGAACATCGAACACTGAAGCTTTCTTT. This sequence encodes CASSPPGTSNTEAFF.

The rearrangement uses TRBV9 and TRBJ2-5; maybe TRBD1 (7 bases). This CDR3 region has 14 residues. The ends were cut back, 1 base at V and 4 bases at J, with 11 bases in the middle. Germline V gives CDR1 SGDLS, CDR2 YYNGEE. The chain's CDR3 is CASSVTQGGETQYF. DNA of the CDR3: TGTGCCAGCAGCGTAACCCAGGGGGGAGAGACCCAGTACTTC.

This rearrangement joins TRBV5-1 to TRBJ2-3; a possible D gene is TRBD1 (6 bases). Germline V gene sequence: CDR1 SGHRS, CDR2 YFSETQ. V lost 0 bases and J 4 bases, leaving 15 bases between the germline ends. This CDR3 comprises 16 residues. CDR3 DNA: TGCGCCAGCAGCTTGGCCCAGGGGCGAGGGGCAGATACGCAGTATTTT. Amino acid sequence: CASSLAQGRGADTQYF.

The chain recombines TRBV19 with TRBJ2-6; TRBD1 is a possible D gene (6 bases). Germline assignment: CDR1 LNHDA and CDR2 SQIVND (reference sequence). Between the trimmed V and J ends, which lost 5 bases and 5 bases, there was a span of 13 bases. This CDR3 region has 15 residues. The CDR3 protein is CASSQGSSWANVLTF. In DNA form, the CDR3 reads TGTGCCAGTAGTCAGGGGTCCTCCTGGGCCAACGTCCTGACTTTC. The complete variable domain, with remaining parts taken from reference TRBV19 and TRBJ2-6, reads DGGITQSPKYLFRKEGQNVTLSCEQNLNHDAMYWYRQDPGQGLRLIYYSQIVNDFQKGDIAEGYSVSREKKESFPLTVTSAQKNPTAFYLCASSQGSSWANVLTFGAGSRLTVL.

This clone was seen once. V usage is TRBV27 and J usage is TRBJ2-5; 8 bases fit TRBD2. Germline CDR1 is MNHEY and CDR2 is SMNVEV (reference sequence). The CDR3 totals 17 residues. The V segment lost 4 bases and the J segment 2 bases; nucleotides outside the gene matches: 12. The CDR3 bases are TGTGCCAGCAGTTCGACCCAAACTAGCGGAATTCAAGAGACCCAGTACTTC. Translated, it gives CASSSTQTSGIQETQYF.